Each of the 16 T cell receptor beta chains below was sequenced from the same sample in a study of T cells in Graves' hyperthyroidism and ophthalmopathy. Authors of the study amplified TCR beta CDR3 regions from RNA transcripts. The HTBI primer set served for first-round RT-PCR of the TCR CDR3. TCRdb reprocessed the multiplex PCR reads with MiXCR, giving one entry per CDR3 protein. The sample has fewer than 850,000 distinct CDR3 sequences; approximately 15% are singletons. Sequenced material: blood. The receptors shown here come from a man aged 50 to 59 with Graves' hyperthyroidism.

On this clonotype itself: Mismatch with germline at one junction end may stem from a read error. The rearrangement uses TRBV7-3 and TRBJ2-3; no definite D call. The germline gives CDR1 SGHTA, CDR2 FQGTGA. The CDR3 contains 14 residues. CDR3 protein: CARSLTFEPDTQYF. As DNA, the CDR3 is TGTGCCAGAAGCTTAACGTTTGAACCAGATACGCAGTATTTT.

This clonotype was seen at least ten times. The rearrangement joins TRBV12-3 or TRBV12-4 to TRBJ1-1; no clear D gene. The CDR3 sequence is 13 residues long. V was shortened by 5 bases and J by 4 bases, with 11 bases between the two germline ends. In DNA, the CDR3 is TGTGCCAGCAGTGCCGTGGAGGGCACTGAAGCTTTCTTT. It encodes CASSAVEGTEAFF.

V usage is TRBV7-9 and J usage is TRBJ2-7; 12 bases match TRBD2. Per germline, CDR1 SEHNR and CDR2 FQNEAQ (reference sequence). V was pared by 2 bases and J by 3 bases, with 8 bases of the junction left unmatched. This CDR3 contains 17 residues. CDR3 nucleotides: TGTGCCAGCAGCTTAAGGAGAGGACTAGCGGGGTTCTACGAGCAGTACTTC. It codes for CASSLRRGLAGFYEQYF.

This clonotype was detected many times. The V gene is TRBV27, the J gene TRBJ2-7; D perhaps matches TRBD1 (6 bases). The CDR3 extends over 16 amino acids. V lost 5 bases and J lost 0, with 17 bases in between. In germline, CDR1 is MNHEY, CDR2 SMNVEV (reference sequence). Here the CDR3 reads CASSLIQGQRSYEQYF. For the CDR3, the DNA is TGTGCCAGCAGTCTAATACAAGGACAGCGCTCCTACGAGCAGTACTTC.

The sample holds many counts of this clonotype. The CDR3 coding sequence is TGTGCCAGCGGGGACGAGGAAGAGACCCAGTACTTC. This codes for CASGDEEETQYF. V is TRBV14 and J is TRBJ2-5; tentatively, D is TRBD1 or TRBD2 (5 bases each). Trimming left V 8 bases short and J 3 bases short, with 10 bases between. This CDR3 has 12 amino acids. Germline CDR1 SGHDN, CDR2 FVKESK. Variable domain in full (rest from reference TRBV14 and TRBJ2-5): EAGVTQFPSHSVIEKGQTVTLRCDPISGHDNLYWYRRVMGKEIKFLLHFVKESKQDESGMPNNRFLAERTGGTYSTLKVQPAELEDSGVYFCASGDEEETQYFGPGTRLLVL.

This clonotype turned up a few times. A much larger clone differs by one base, so this may be a read error. The gene calls are TRBV7-9 and TRBJ2-1; 11 nucleotides match TRBD2. This CDR3 has 20 residues. Germline V CDR1 and CDR2: SEHNR, FQNEAQ (reference sequence). The J segment lost 5 bases and the V segment lost 5 bases, leaving 20 bases of the junction unmatched. CDR3 bases: TGTGCCAGCAGCCCGGTGGGACTAGCGGCTTTCGCTGCAGACGACAATGAGCAGTTCTTC. The encoded protein is CASSPVGLAAFAADDNEQFF.

Notes on this clonotype: A much larger clonotype is one base distant, so this may be a read error. The genes are TRBV20-1 and TRBJ1-5; D unresolved. This CDR3 comprises 16 residues. Trimming pared 0 bases from V and 1 base from J, leaving 13 bases between. Germline V gives CDR1 DFQATT, CDR2 SNEGSKA (reference sequence). The CDR3 nucleotides read TGCAGTGCTAGAGAGCTGAGGGCTGCGAGCAATCAGCCCCAGCATTTT. Translated, it gives CSARELRAASNQPQHF.

In this sample, this clonotype turned up a few times. The rearrangement links TRBV28 to TRBJ2-2, with D perhaps matching TRBD1 (6 bases). The germline V gene has CDR1 MDHEN and CDR2 SYDVKM. The CDR3 length is 16 residues. Trimming removed 4 bases at V and 2 bases at J, with 14 bases between. The CDR3 loop is CASSYFTGSNTGELFF. The DNA of the CDR3 is TGTGCCAGCAGTTATTTTACAGGGAGTAACACCGGGGAGCTGTTTTTT.

This clonotype came up a few times. This chain uses TRBV2 with TRBJ2-2; TRBD2 matches at 8 bases. Germline CDR1 and CDR2: SNHLY and FYNNEI. The CDR3 sequence is 18 residues long. Trimming took 4 bases from V and 1 from J; bases not matched to a gene: 11. The CDR3 spells CASSGYTGLAENTGELFF. CDR3 sequence (DNA): TGTGCCAGCAGTGGATATACAGGACTAGCTGAGAACACCGGGGAGCTGTTTTTT.

This clonotype has a count of ten or more. The chain couples TRBV28 to TRBJ2-5; 7 bases line up with TRBD2. Germline CDR1 MDHEN, CDR2 SYDVKM. The ends lost 1 base at V and 9 bases at J; junction bases unmatched: 2. CDR3 size: 12 residues. The CDR3 DNA follows: TGTGCCAGCAGTTTATCGGGGAGGGCCCAGTACTTC. Protein sequence: CASSLSGRAQYF.

This chain connects TRBV20-1 to TRBJ1-4; D not resolved. The V gene's germline CDR1 is DFQATT and CDR2 SNEGSKA (reference sequence). The CDR3 has 13 residues. The V and J ends lost 0 bases and 7 bases respectively, with 9 bases between them. CDR3: CSARDPWGEKLFF. The CDR3 DNA is TGCAGTGCTAGAGATCCCTGGGGTGAAAAACTGTTTTTT.

The V call is TRBV19, the J call TRBJ1-1; D remains ambiguous. Looked up from germline, CDR1 is LNHDA and CDR2 is SQIVND (reference sequence). CDR3 length: 13 residues. V lost 10 bases and J lost 5, with 17 bases in between. The CDR3 coding sequence is TGTGCCAATCCGGCCCCCCGAGGGACTGAAGCTTTCTTT. Translated, it gives CANPAPRGTEAFF. The variable domain in full, with the rest retrieved from reference TRBV19 and TRBJ1-1, is DGGITQSPKYLFRKEGQNVTLSCEQNLNHDAMYWYRQDPGQGLRLIYYSQIVNDFQKGDIAEGYSVSREKKESFPLTVTSAQKNPTAFYLCANPAPRGTEAFFGQGTRLTVV.

This clonotype occurred a few times. This chain uses TRBV5-1 with TRBJ2-5; 11 positions agree with TRBD2. V trimming: 6 bases; J trimming: 5 bases; junction bases outside the gene matches: 12. CDR3 length equals 16 residues. Germline-derived CDR1 and CDR2 are SGHRS and YFSETQ. The CDR3 region is CASKWHTSGSVETQYF. The CDR3 region has the DNA TGCGCCAGCAAATGGCATACTAGCGGGAGTGTGGAGACCCAGTACTTC. Based on the CDR3 plus reference TRBV5-1 and TRBJ2-5, the full variable domain is KAGVTQTPRYLIKTRGQQVTLSCSPISGHRSVSWYQQTPGQGLQFLFEYFSETQRNKGNFPGRFSGRQFSNSRSEMNVSTLELGDSALYLCASKWHTSGSVETQYFGPGTRLLVL.

In its sample, this clonotype was seen a few times. V and J are TRBV5-1 and TRBJ2-1; TRBD2 matches 9 bases. CDR3 length: 16 residues. CDR1 and CDR2 (germline): SGHRS, YFSETQ. The V segment lost 4 bases and the J segment 12 bases; nucleotides outside the gene matches: 17. In DNA, the CDR3 is TGCGCCAGCAGCCCTGGAGTACTAGCGGGCCAAACGGGGCAGTTCTTC. Protein: CASSPGVLAGQTGQFF.

The chain has TRBV30 and TRBJ1-2; D is unclear. The V gene lost 3 bases and the J gene lost 1 base, with 9 bases spanning the gap. CDR1 GTSNPN and CDR2 SVGIG come from the germline V gene (reference sequence). The CDR3 totals 13 residues. The CDR3 protein is CAWRSQRNYGYTF. In DNA form, the CDR3 reads TGTGCCTGGAGAAGTCAACGTAACTATGGCTACACCTTC.

This clonotype has just a few counts. The V call is TRBV18, the J call TRBJ2-1; D is unresolved. This CDR3 spans 16 amino acids. V was cut by 0 bases and J by 3 bases, with 12 bases left in between. The germline gives CDR1 KGHSH, CDR2 LQKENI. The CDR3 is CASSPPPGHNYNEQFF. CDR3 DNA: TGTGCCAGCTCACCACCGCCAGGTCATAACTACAATGAGCAGTTCTTC.